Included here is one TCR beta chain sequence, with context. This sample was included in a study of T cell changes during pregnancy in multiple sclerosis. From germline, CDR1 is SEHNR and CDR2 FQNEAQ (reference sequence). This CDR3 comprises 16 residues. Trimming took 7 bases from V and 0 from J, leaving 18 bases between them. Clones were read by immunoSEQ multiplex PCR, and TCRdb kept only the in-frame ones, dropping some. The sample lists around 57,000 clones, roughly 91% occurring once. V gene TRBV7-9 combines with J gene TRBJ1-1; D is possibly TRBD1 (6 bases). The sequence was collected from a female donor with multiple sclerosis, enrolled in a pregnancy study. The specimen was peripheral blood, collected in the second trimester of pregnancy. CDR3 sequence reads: CASTPRGHLMNTEAFF. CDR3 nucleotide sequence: TGTGCCAGCACCCCCCGGGGACATCTGATGAACACTGAAGCTTTCTTT.